Listed below are T cell receptor beta chains from one sample, sequenced in a study of cytomegalovirus exposure and HLA in healthy donors. Here immunoSEQ multiplex PCR was the method, and the copy in TCRdb shows in-frame clones only, minus some. Of some 150,000 clones listed, approximately 75% are singletons. Sequencing was done on a sample of PBMCs. These receptors all stem from a man aged 30 to 45 in good health and CMV-seropositive. Each CDR3 is given with its conserved first and last residue. Each record gives: clone size, J gene, D gene, V gene, CDR3 length, CDR3 DNA, CDR3 protein. D genes are given only for firm matches. Where a row states a size, it is once, few, many or the class of an expanded clone; other rows omit it.

>.|TRBJ2-7|TRBD1|TRBV5-1|17
TGCGCCAGCAGCTTGAGGCAGGGGGATTTTCCCCCCTACGAGCAGTACTTC
CASSLRQGDFPPYEQYF
>.|TRBJ1-3|.|TRBV7-2|15
TGTGCCAGCAGCTTATGGGGAGACTCTGGAAACACCATATATTTT
CASSLWGDSGNTIYF
>.|TRBJ1-2|.|TRBV15|15
TGTGCCACCAGCAGCGAGAAGCGTCCTGTTTATGGCTACACCTTC
CATSSEKRPVYGYTF
>.|TRBJ2-7|TRBD1|TRBV2|14
TGTGCCAGCAGTTCTAGACAGGGTCCCTACGAGCAGTACTTC
CASSSRQGPYEQYF
>.|TRBJ2-5|.|TRBV29-1|13
TGCAGCGGCCAAGGCGGGGAGTGGGAGACCCAGTACTTC
CSGQGGEWETQYF
>.|TRBJ2-7|TRBD1|TRBV7-9|16
TGTGCCAGCAGCTTAGAGTACGACAGGGAAGGGGGCGAGCAGTACTTC
CASSLEYDREGGEQYF
>.|TRBJ2-5|.|TRBV5-3|17
TGTGCCAGAAGCTTATTGATAGACGGGGAACCACAAGAGACCCAGTACTTC
CARSLLIDGEPQETQYF
>.|TRBJ2-7|.|TRBV4-1|15
TGCGCCAGCAGCCAAGATGGAGGATCGGGGTTCGAGCAGTACTTC
CASSQDGGSGFEQYF
>.|TRBJ2-3|.|TRBV10-3|15
TGTGCCATCACCCCACAGGGGGGGTTGACAGATACGCAGTATTTT
CAITPQGGLTDTQYF
>.|TRBJ2-7|TRBD1|TRBV10-1|15
TGCGCCAGCAGTGCAGAGACAGGGAGCTCCTACGAGCAGTACTTC
CASSAETGSSYEQYF
>.|TRBJ2-7|TRBD1|TRBV2|16
TGTGCCAGCAGTCGACCCTCCGGACAGGGGGCCTACGAGCAGTACTTC
CASSRPSGQGAYEQYF
>.|TRBJ1-4|.|TRBV10-3|15
TGTGCCATCAGTAAAACAGGGTCAACTAATGAAAAACTGTTTTTT
CAISKTGSTNEKLFF
>.|TRBJ1-3|TRBD1|TRBV4-3|14
TGCGCCAGCAGCCAAGAGGGACAGGGGGACACCATATATTTT
CASSQEGQGDTIYF
>once|TRBJ2-7|TRBD1|TRBV7-2|14
TGTGCCAGCAGCAGGGACAGGGGGCCGTACGAGCAGTACTTC
CASSRDRGPYEQYF
>few|TRBJ2-3|TRBD2|TRBV6-5|16
TGTGCCAGCAGTTACCAGACTAGCGGTCCCACAGATACGCAGTATTTT
CASSYQTSGPTDTQYF
>.|TRBJ1-1|.|TRBV19|14
TGTGCCAGTAGTATCGTGGGGACTGGGACTGAAGCTTTCTTT
CASSIVGTGTEAFF
>.|TRBJ2-7|.|TRBV6-5|14
TGTGCCAGCAGTCTGGGGGCTAGCTCCTACGAGCAGTACTTC
CASSLGASSYEQYF
>.|TRBJ1-6|.|TRBV9|15
TGTGCCAGCAGCCCGGGTCTGGGGCGGAATTCACCCCTCCACTTT
CASSPGLGRNSPLHF
>.|TRBJ1-3|TRBD1|TRBV27|15
TGTGCCAGCAGTTTTACCGGGACAGGGGTAGACACCATATATTTT
CASSFTGTGVDTIYF
>.|TRBJ2-5|TRBD2|TRBV10-3|11
TGTGCCTCGGGACTAGAAGAGACCCAGTACTTC
CASGLEETQYF
>.|TRBJ2-5|TRBD1|TRBV5-1|15
TGCGCCAGCAGCTCTGGGGGGGACAGGGTTGAGACCCAGTACTTC
CASSSGGDRVETQYF
>.|TRBJ2-7|.|TRBV27|13
TGTGCCAGCAGTTTTGGACAGCGACACGAGCAGTACTTC
CASSFGQRHEQYF
>.|TRBJ2-7|.|TRBV7-2|13
TGTGCCAGCAGCCCTGGACAGAACCACGAGCAGTACTTC
CASSPGQNHEQYF
>.|TRBJ2-5|TRBD1|TRBV12-5|13
TGTGCTAGTGGTCGCGACAGGGTTGAGACCCAGTACTTC
CASGRDRVETQYF
>few|TRBJ2-7|TRBD1|TRBV9|13
TGTGCCAGCAGTAAAGGACAGGGCTACGAGCAGTACTTC
CASSKGQGYEQYF
>large|TRBJ2-7|.|TRBV2|14
TGTGCCAGCGCCGGAGGGGGGGCTACCTACGAGCAGTACTTC
CASAGGGATYEQYF
>.|TRBJ2-5|.|TRBV6-6|14
TGTGCCAGCAGTTCCCCGGGGTATGGGGAGACCCAGTACTTC
CASSSPGYGETQYF
>few|TRBJ1-1|TRBD1|TRBV2|16
TGTGCCAGCAGTGAAGCTCCCGGGACAGAGAACACTGAAGCTTTCTTT
CASSEAPGTENTEAFF
>.|TRBJ1-6|TRBD1|TRBV2|14
TGTGCCAGCAGAAGACAGGGCCTTTTTTCACCCCTCCACTTT
CASRRQGLFSPLHF
>.|TRBJ2-3|.|TRBV5-1|14
TGCGCCAGCAGCATTAGACAGGTCCCAGATACGCAGTATTTT
CASSIRQVPDTQYF
>.|TRBJ2-7|.|TRBV5-4|12
TGTGCCAGCAGCTTGCACGGGGGCGAGCAGTACTTC
CASSLHGGEQYF
>.|TRBJ2-1|.|TRBV5-1|15
TGCGCCAGCAGCTTGGCCAAGGGGACCTACAATGAGCAGTTCTTC
CASSLAKGTYNEQFF
>once|TRBJ2-7|.|TRBV10-3|15
TGTGCCATCAGTGATGGGGGGGGCGGTGTAGGCGAGCAGTACTTC
CAISDGGGGVGEQYF
>once|TRBJ2-3|TRBD1|TRBV9|14
TGTGCCAGCAGCGTAGAGGGGGCCACAGATACGCAGTATTTT
CASSVEGATDTQYF
>once|TRBJ2-5|.|TRBV11-2|13
TGTGCCAGCAGATCCACGATCGGGGAGACCCAGTACTTC
CASRSTIGETQYF
>.|TRBJ1-3|TRBD1|TRBV15|20
TGTGCCACCAGCAGAGATCGAATAGACAGGGCACGGACACTACCTAACACCATATATTTT
CATSRDRIDRARTLPNTIYF
>.|TRBJ1-6|.|TRBV7-2|15
TGTGCCAGCAGGGGGGGAGGTCTATATAATTCACCCCTCCACTTT
CASRGGGLYNSPLHF
>.|TRBJ1-1|TRBD1|TRBV5-1|16
TGCGCCAGCAGCTTGGGTTGGACAGGGTTGAACACTGAAGCTTTCTTT
CASSLGWTGLNTEAFF
>.|TRBJ2-7|TRBD2|TRBV5-1|17
TGCGCCAGCAGCTCGGGACTAGCGGGGGGGAGCTCCTACGAGCAGTACTTC
CASSSGLAGGSSYEQYF
>.|TRBJ2-1|TRBD1|TRBV28|15
TGTGCCAGCAGTTTATGGGGACAGGGGGCCTATGAGCAGTTCTTC
CASSLWGQGAYEQFF
>.|TRBJ2-7|.|TRBV7-9|14
TGTGCCAGCAGCCAGCCGGGACACCTCTACGAGCAGTACTTC
CASSQPGHLYEQYF
>.|TRBJ2-2|TRBD1|TRBV19|15
TGTGCCAGTATGTTGGGACAGGGGGGCACCGGGGAGCTGTTTTTT
CASMLGQGGTGELFF
>.|TRBJ2-7|TRBD1|TRBV4-3|15
TGCGCCAGCAGCCAGGGACAGGCTAAACACCACGAGCAGTACTTC
CASSQGQAKHHEQYF
>.|TRBJ2-3|.|TRBV27|13
TGTGCCAGCAGGTCCTCTTTCGTAGATACGCAGTATTTT
CASRSSFVDTQYF